This T cell receptor beta chain derives from a study of beta chain features in type 1 diabetes. About this clone itself: Its antigen remains unidentified.

The CDR3 is 15 residues long. With 0 bases removed from V and 4 bases from J, the gap between germline ends came to 12 bases. Per the germline V gene, CDR1 is GTSNPN and CDR2 is SVGIG (reference sequence). Study-wide findings and caveats: VDJ junctions sequenced from type 1 diabetes patients showed fewer insertions and more deletions. Any HLA-type effect on TCRB rearrangement remained unresolved here. PCR, the amplification step, might favor shorter templates, equally in patients and controls.

Staining for CD45RO/CCR7/CD25/CD127/CD95/CD27 allowed sorting of CD4+ naive, central memory, regulatory and stem cell-like memory cells. Expressed TCRB transcripts were sequenced after all isolated RNA was converted to cDNA. The method was immunoSEQ multiplex PCR; TCRdb's version includes in-frame clones alone and lacks a portion of them. Here the sample spans 400,000 to 600,000 clones, roughly 31% being singletons. The V call is TRBV30, the J call TRBJ1-4, with D possibly TRBD1 on 6 matching bases. This sequence was found in a young man in good health. The sequenced material came from naive CD4+ T cells from blood. CDR3 nucleotide sequence: TGTGCCTGGAGTGTAGGGGACACACGTAATGAAAAACTGTTTTTT. Its protein product is CAWSVGDTRNEKLFF.